The rows below give T cell receptor beta chains drawn from one sample of a study of T-cell reconstitution after alpha-beta-depleted transplantation in children. MiXCR, applied by TCRdb to the PCR reads, yields one record per CDR3 protein. The table lists hundreds of thousands of distinct CDR3 sequences, roughly 23% of them singletons. The sample was PBMCs, mostly from graft donor cells, taken 360 days after TCRalphabeta/CD19-depleted stem cell transplant. These receptors all come from a boy under two years old who had a stem cell transplant for acute myeloid leukemia, so the T cells may come from the graft donor. CDR3s include the opening cysteine and the closing phenylalanine or tryptophan. A D gene is named only where the DNA matches it firmly. Size is stated for part of the rows, as once, few or many counts, or as a class when the clone is expanded.

size	D	V	J	CDR3	DNA
few	TRBD2	TRBV20-1	TRBJ2-7	CSARVPDRGLAGKYEQYF	TGCAGTGCTAGAGTTCCTGACAGGGGACTAGCGGGGAAATACGAGCAGTACTTC
NA	TRBD1	TRBV7-2	TRBJ2-3	CASSRQGLTPDTQYF	TGTGCCAGCAGCAGACAGGGGTTAACCCCAGATACGCAGTATTTT
NA	NA	TRBV15	TRBJ2-4	CATSTTGYAKNIQYF	TGTGCCACCAGCACTACAGGGTACGCCAAAAACATTCAGTACTTC
many	NA	TRBV20-1	TRBJ2-5	CSARDLLQDLETQYF	TGCAGTGCTAGAGATCTCCTACAGGACCTAGAGACCCAGTACTTC
few	TRBD1	TRBV6-2/TRBV6-3	TRBJ2-1	CASSYPPGQDSYNEQFF	TGTGCCAGCAGTTACCCCCCCGGACAGGACTCCTACAATGAGCAGTTCTTC
few	TRBD1	TRBV12-3/TRBV12-4	TRBJ1-6	CASSRGQRMNSPLHF	TGTGCCAGCAGTAGGGGACAGAGAATGAATTCACCCCTCCACTTT
few	TRBD2	TRBV10-2	TRBJ2-5	CASRAGGSETQYF	TGCGCCAGCAGAGCGGGGGGCTCAGAGACCCAGTACTTC
few	TRBD2	TRBV7-6	TRBJ2-5	CASSLKEGRIAGGQETQYF	TGTGCCAGCAGCTTAAAGGAGGGGCGAATAGCGGGGGGACAAGAGACCCAGTACTTC
many	TRBD1	TRBV12-5	TRBJ2-7	CASGLVKDRETYEQYF	TGTGCTAGTGGTTTGGTAAAGGACAGGGAGACCTACGAGCAGTACTTC
many	NA	TRBV20-1	TRBJ2-5	CSARGAPETQYF	TGCAGTGCTAGAGGAGCGCCGGAGACCCAGTACTTC
NA	NA	TRBV14	TRBJ2-7	CASSPGPWAYEQYF	TGTGCCAGCAGCCCAGGTCCGTGGGCCTACGAGCAGTACTTC
many	TRBD1	TRBV7-9	TRBJ2-7	CASSLMGQGGHEQYF	TGTGCCAGCAGCTTAATGGGACAGGGCGGGCACGAGCAGTACTTC
few	NA	TRBV7-2	TRBJ2-2	CASSLAGAGNTGELFF	TGTGCCAGCAGCTTAGCAGGGGCCGGGAACACCGGGGAGCTGTTTTTT
NA	TRBD1	TRBV5-5	TRBJ2-5	CASSLGQGDWYLTETQYF	TGTGCCAGCAGCTTGGGACAGGGGGATTGGTACTTAACAGAGACCCAGTACTTC
many	NA	TRBV12-3/TRBV12-4	TRBJ2-2	CASTLGTNPTGELFF	TGTGCCAGCACCTTGGGGACAAACCCCACCGGGGAGCTGTTTTTT
many	NA	TRBV11-3	TRBJ2-3	CASSKRGELDTQYF	TGTGCCAGCAGCAAAAGAGGGGAGCTAGATACGCAGTATTTT
NA	NA	TRBV15	TRBJ2-1	CATRKPGPTPTYNEQFF	TGTGCCACCAGAAAGCCGGGACCGACTCCGACCTACAATGAGCAGTTCTTC
many	NA	TRBV7-2	TRBJ2-7	CASSLRESHNYEQYF	TGTGCCAGCAGCTTAAGGGAGTCCCACAACTACGAGCAGTACTTC
few	TRBD1	TRBV10-2	TRBJ1-5	CASSESRQGAKHF	TGCGCCAGCAGTGAGTCTCGACAGGGGGCGAAGCATTTT
NA	TRBD1	TRBV2	TRBJ2-1	CTSSYPPFGTGGSYNEQFF	TGTACCAGCAGTTACCCCCCTTTCGGGACAGGGGGCTCCTACAATGAGCAGTTCTTC
NA	TRBD1	TRBV20-1	TRBJ2-5	CSADHRGYGETQYF	TGCAGTGCCGACCACAGGGGCTATGGTGAGACCCAGTACTTC
many	TRBD1	TRBV28	TRBJ2-1	CASSLWPGQGNEQFF	TGTGCCAGCAGTTTATGGCCGGGACAGGGGAATGAGCAGTTCTTC
NA	NA	TRBV24-1	TRBJ1-2	CATEKTEGDGYTF	TGTGCCACCGAAAAAACAGAGGGGGATGGCTACACCTTC
few	NA	TRBV20-1	TRBJ1-2	CSASDRSYGYTF	TGCAGTGCTTCGGACAGAAGCTATGGCTACACCTTC
few	NA	TRBV20-1	TRBJ2-7	CSAGASSYEQYF	TGCAGTGCAGGGGCCAGCTCCTACGAGCAGTACTTC
NA	NA	TRBV3-1	TRBJ1-1	CASSQDLVGMNTEAFF	TGTGCCAGCAGCCAAGATTTGGTCGGGATGAACACTGAAGCTTTCTTT
few	NA	TRBV18	TRBJ2-7	CASSPGRSQEQYF	TGTGCCAGCTCACCGGGCAGGTCTCAGGAGCAGTACTTC
many	NA	TRBV9	TRBJ1-6	CASSVSGRDNSPLHF	TGTGCCAGCAGCGTCTCAGGGAGGGATAATTCACCCCTCCACTTT
many	TRBD1	TRBV6-5	TRBJ1-6	CASSYGQGALGSPLHF	TGTGCCAGCAGTTACGGACAGGGGGCGCTTGGATCACCCCTCCACTTT
NA	TRBD1	TRBV6-2/TRBV6-3	TRBJ1-5	CASSYPLTGNQPQHF	TGTGCCAGCAGTTACCCCCTGACAGGGAATCAGCCCCAGCATTTT
many	TRBD1	TRBV7-9	TRBJ2-7	CASSLVRGQERYEQYF	TGTGCCAGCAGCTTAGTGCGAGGACAGGAACGCTACGAGCAGTACTTC
NA	NA	TRBV20-1	TRBJ2-7	CSASPRTPQVGYEQYF	TGCAGTGCTAGCCCAAGGACACCCCAAGTGGGGTACGAGCAGTACTTC
few	TRBD2	TRBV12-3/TRBV12-4	TRBJ2-1	CASSANGGASNEQFF	TGTGCCAGCAGTGCAAACGGGGGGGCCAGTAATGAGCAGTTCTTC
NA	NA	TRBV12-3/TRBV12-4	TRBJ1-5	CASSLDSRPQHF	TGTGCCAGCAGTTTAGACAGCCGGCCCCAGCATTTT
NA	NA	TRBV11-2	TRBJ1-2	CASSRAGTPYGYTF	TGTGCCAGCAGCCGAGCCGGGACACCCTATGGCTACACCTTC
NA	TRBD1	TRBV11-2	TRBJ2-6	CASSPRTGGITGANVLTF	TGTGCCAGCAGCCCAAGGACAGGGGGCATAACTGGGGCCAACGTCCTGACTTTC
NA	NA	TRBV10-3	TRBJ2-2	CAISDGSGELFF	TGTGCCATCAGTGATGGTTCCGGGGAGCTGTTTTTT
once	NA	TRBV7-3	TRBJ2-5	CASSLTGYNYNLGQETQYF	TGTGCCAGCAGCTTAACCGGCTATAATTATAATCTGGGGCAAGAGACCCAGTACTTC
few	TRBD1	TRBV7-9	TRBJ1-2	CASSLALLDRGLYGYTF	TGTGCCAGCAGCTTAGCGCTGTTGGACAGGGGGTTGTATGGCTACACCTTC
few	NA	TRBV10-3	TRBJ2-1	CATSLEDEQFF	TGTGCCACAAGCCTAGAGGATGAGCAGTTCTTC
few	TRBD1	TRBV20-1	TRBJ2-1	CSARVWDRIDEQFF	TGCAGTGCTAGAGTTTGGGACAGGATCGATGAGCAGTTCTTC
NA	NA	TRBV6-2/TRBV6-3	TRBJ1-4	CASSYSVGTNEKLFF	TGTGCCAGCAGTTACTCGGTTGGTACTAATGAAAAACTGTTTTTT
many	TRBD2	TRBV30	TRBJ2-7	CACRPGLEQYF	TGTGCCTGCCGCCCGGGACTAGAGCAGTACTTC
many	NA	TRBV20-1	TRBJ1-2	CSASQGAGGYTF	TGCAGTGCTAGTCAGGGAGCAGGTGGCTACACCTTC
NA	NA	TRBV28	TRBJ2-1	CASSRQRLYNEQFF	TGTGCCAGCAGCCGACAGAGACTATACAATGAGCAGTTCTTC
NA	NA	TRBV5-6	TRBJ2-1	CASSYLGQTYNEQFF	TGTGCCAGCAGCTACCTCGGACAGACCTACAATGAGCAGTTCTTC
few	TRBD1	TRBV6-1	TRBJ2-1	CASRPGQHWDEQFF	TGTGCCAGCAGGCCGGGACAGCATTGGGATGAGCAGTTCTTC
many	TRBD1	TRBV6-5	TRBJ1-4	CASRRRQGADEKLFF	TGTGCCAGCAGGCGACGACAGGGGGCAGATGAAAAACTGTTTTTT
many	TRBD2	TRBV2	TRBJ2-3	CASSALTSGNTDTQYF	TGTGCCAGCAGTGCCTTGACTAGCGGGAACACAGATACGCAGTATTTT
NA	TRBD1	TRBV20-1	TRBJ2-7	CSARAGTGRYEQYF	TGCAGTGCTAGAGCCGGGACAGGGAGGTACGAGCAGTACTTC
NA	NA	TRBV29-1	TRBJ1-2	CSVGRSSYGYTF	TGCAGCGTTGGAAGGAGTTCTTATGGCTACACCTTC
many	NA	TRBV12-3/TRBV12-4	TRBJ2-3	CASSFSGPHTDTQYF	TGTGCCAGCAGTTTTTCAGGGCCCCACACAGATACGCAGTATTTT